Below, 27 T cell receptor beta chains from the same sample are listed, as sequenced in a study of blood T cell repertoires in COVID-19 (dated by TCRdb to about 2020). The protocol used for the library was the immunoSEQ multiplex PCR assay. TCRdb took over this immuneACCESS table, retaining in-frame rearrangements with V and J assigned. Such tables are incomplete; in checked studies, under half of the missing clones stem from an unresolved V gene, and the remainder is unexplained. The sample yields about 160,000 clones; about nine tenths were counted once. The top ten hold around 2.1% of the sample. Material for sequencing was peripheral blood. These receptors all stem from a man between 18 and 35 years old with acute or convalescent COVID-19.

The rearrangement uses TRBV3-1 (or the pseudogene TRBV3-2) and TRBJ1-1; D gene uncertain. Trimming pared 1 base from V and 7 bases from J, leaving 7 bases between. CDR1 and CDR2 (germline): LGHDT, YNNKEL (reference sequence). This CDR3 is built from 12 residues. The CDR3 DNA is TGTGCCAGCAGCCAAGCGTCAGGTGAAGCTTTCTTT. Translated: CASSQASGEAFF.

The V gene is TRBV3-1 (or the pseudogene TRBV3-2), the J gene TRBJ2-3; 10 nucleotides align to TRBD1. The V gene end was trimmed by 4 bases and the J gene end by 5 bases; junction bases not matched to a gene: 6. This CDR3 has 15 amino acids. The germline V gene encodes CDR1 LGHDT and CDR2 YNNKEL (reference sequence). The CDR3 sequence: CASSPIGQGEDTQYF. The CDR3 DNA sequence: TGTGCCAGCAGCCCTATCGGACAGGGGGAAGATACGCAGTATTTT.

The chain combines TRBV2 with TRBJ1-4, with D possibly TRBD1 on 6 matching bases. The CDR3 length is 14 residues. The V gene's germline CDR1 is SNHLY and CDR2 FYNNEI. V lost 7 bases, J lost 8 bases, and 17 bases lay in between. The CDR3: CASIITGSNEKLFF. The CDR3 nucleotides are TGTGCCAGCATAATAACAGGGTCGAACGAAAAACTGTTTTTT.

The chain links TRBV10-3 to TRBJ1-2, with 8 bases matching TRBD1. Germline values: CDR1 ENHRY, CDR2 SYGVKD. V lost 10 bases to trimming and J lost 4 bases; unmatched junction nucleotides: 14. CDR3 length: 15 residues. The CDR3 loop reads CATDGEETGGYGYTF. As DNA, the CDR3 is TGTGCCACCGACGGAGAGGAAACAGGGGGCTATGGCTACACCTTC.

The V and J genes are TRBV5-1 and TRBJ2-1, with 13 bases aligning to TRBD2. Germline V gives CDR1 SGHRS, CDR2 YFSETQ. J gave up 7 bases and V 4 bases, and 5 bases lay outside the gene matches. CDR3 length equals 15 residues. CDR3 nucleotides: TGCGCCAGCAGCATCGGGACTAGCGGGAATAATGAGCAGTTCTTC. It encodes CASSIGTSGNNEQFF.

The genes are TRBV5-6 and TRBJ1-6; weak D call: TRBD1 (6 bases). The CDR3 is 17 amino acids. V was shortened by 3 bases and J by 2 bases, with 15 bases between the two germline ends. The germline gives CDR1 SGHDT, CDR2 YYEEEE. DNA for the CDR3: TGTGCCAGCAGCTCCCGGACAGACCTTACCTATAATTCACCCCTCCACTTT. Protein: CASSSRTDLTYNSPLHF.

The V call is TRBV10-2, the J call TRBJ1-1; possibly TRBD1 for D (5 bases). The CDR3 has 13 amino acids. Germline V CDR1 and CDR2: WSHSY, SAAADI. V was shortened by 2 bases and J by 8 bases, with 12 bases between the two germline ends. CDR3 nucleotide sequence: TGCGCCAGCAGTGAGCAGGGAACGAGGGAAGCTTTCTTT. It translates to CASSEQGTREAFF.

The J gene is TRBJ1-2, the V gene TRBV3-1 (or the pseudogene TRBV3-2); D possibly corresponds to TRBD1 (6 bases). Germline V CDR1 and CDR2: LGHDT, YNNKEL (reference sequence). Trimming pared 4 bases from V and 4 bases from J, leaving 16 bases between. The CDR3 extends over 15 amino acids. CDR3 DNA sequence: TGTGCCAGCAGCCCCGAACTAGGGGGTCCCTATGGCTACACCTTC. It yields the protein CASSPELGGPYGYTF.

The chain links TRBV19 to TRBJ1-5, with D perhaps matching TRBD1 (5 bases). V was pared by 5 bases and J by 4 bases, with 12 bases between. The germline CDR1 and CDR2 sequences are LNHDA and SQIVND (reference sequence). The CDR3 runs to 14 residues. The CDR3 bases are TGTGCCAGTAGTCCAGGGATGGGGAATCAGCCCCAGCATTTT. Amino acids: CASSPGMGNQPQHF.

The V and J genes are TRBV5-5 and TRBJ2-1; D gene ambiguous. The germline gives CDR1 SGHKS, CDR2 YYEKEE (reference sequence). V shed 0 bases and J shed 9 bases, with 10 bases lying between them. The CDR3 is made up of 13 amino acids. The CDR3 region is CASSLAIVPEQFF. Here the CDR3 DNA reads TGTGCCAGCAGCTTGGCTATAGTCCCTGAGCAGTTCTTC.

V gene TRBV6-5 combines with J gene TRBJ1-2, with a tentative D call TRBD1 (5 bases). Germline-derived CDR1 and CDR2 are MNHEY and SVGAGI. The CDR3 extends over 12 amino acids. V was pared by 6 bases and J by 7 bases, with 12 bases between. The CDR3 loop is CASSRGGIGYTF. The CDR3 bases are TGTGCCAGCAGCCGCGGGGGGATTGGCTACACCTTC.

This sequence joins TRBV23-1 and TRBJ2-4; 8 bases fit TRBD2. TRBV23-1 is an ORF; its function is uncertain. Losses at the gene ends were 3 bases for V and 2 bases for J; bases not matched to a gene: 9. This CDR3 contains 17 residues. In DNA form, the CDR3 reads TGCGCCAGCAGTCACCCTGCGGGGGGCTTAACCAAAAACATTCAGTACTTC. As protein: CASSHPAGGLTKNIQYF.

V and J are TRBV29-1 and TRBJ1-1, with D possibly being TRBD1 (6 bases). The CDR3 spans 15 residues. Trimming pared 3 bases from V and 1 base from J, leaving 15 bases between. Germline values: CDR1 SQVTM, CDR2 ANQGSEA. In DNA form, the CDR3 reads TGCAGCGTTGACCCCAGGGACACAAAGAACACTGAAGCTTTCTTT. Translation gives CSVDPRDTKNTEAFF.

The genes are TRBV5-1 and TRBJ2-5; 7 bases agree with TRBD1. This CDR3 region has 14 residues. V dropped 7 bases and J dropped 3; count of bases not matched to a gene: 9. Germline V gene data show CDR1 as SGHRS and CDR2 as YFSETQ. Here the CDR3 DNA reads TGCGCCAGCTCCCAGGACAGGTCCGAAGAGACCCAGTACTTC. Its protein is CASSQDRSEETQYF.

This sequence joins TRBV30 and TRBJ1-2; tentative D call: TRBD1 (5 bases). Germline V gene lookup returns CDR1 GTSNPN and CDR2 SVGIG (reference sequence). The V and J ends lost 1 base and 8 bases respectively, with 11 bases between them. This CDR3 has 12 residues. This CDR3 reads CAWSEGAGGYTF. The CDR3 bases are TGTGCCTGGAGTGAAGGGGCGGGGGGCTACACCTTC.

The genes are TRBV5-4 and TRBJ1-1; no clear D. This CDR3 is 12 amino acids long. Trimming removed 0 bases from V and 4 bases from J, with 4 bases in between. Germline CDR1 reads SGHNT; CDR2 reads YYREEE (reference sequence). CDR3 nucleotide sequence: TGTGCCAGCAGCTTGGTCGGCACTGAAGCTTTCTTT. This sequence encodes CASSLVGTEAFF.

The CDR3 loop is CASSLRGTGRGYNEQFF. Written as DNA, the CDR3 is TGTGCCAGTAGCCTAAGGGGGACAGGGCGAGGTTACAATGAGCAGTTCTTC. This sequence joins TRBV19 and TRBJ2-1, with 9 nucleotides matching TRBD1. The CDR3 totals 17 residues. Germline CDR1 reads LNHDA; CDR2 reads SQIVND (reference sequence). Trimming removed 6 bases from V and 4 bases from J; junction bases left unmatched: 13.

CDR3 amino acids: CASSFGPGNTEAFF. DNA for the CDR3: TGCGCCAGCAGCTTCGGCCCAGGGAACACTGAAGCTTTCTTT. This chain joins TRBV5-1 and TRBJ1-1; no clear D gene. Germline V gene lookup returns CDR1 SGHRS and CDR2 YFSETQ. Trimming stripped 2 bases from V and 1 base from J, with 9 bases between. CDR3 length: 14 residues.

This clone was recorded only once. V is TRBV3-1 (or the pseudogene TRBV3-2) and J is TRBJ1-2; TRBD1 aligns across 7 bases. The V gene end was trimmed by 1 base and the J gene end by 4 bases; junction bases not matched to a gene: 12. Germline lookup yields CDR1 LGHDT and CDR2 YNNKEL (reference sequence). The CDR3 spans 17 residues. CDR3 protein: CASSQGATGGGGYGYTF. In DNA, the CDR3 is TGTGCCAGCAGCCAAGGGGCCACCGGAGGGGGCGGCTATGGCTACACCTTC.

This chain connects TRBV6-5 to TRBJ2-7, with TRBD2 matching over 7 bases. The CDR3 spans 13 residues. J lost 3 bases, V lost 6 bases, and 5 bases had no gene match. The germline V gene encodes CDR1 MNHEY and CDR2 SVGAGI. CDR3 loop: CASRGGESYEQYF. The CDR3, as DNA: TGTGCCAGCAGGGGAGGGGAGAGCTACGAGCAGTACTTC.

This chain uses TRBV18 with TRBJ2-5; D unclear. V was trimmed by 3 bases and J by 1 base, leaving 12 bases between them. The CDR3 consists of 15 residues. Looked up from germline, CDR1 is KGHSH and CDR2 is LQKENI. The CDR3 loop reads CASSPPTNLQETQYF. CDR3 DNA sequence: TGTGCCAGCTCACCCCCAACTAACCTCCAAGAGACCCAGTACTTC.

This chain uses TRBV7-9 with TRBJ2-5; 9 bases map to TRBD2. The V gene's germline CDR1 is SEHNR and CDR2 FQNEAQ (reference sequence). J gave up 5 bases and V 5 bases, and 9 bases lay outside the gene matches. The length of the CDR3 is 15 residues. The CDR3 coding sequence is TGTGCCAGCAGCCCGCCGATGGCGGGGGGGGAGACCCAGTACTTC. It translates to CASSPPMAGGETQYF.

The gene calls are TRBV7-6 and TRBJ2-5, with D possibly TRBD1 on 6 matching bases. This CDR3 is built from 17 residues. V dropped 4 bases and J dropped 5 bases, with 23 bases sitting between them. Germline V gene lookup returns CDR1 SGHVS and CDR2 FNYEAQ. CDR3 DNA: TGTGCCAGCAGCTCTCCGCAGGGGATTGGGGCAGGGGAGACCCAGTACTTC. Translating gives CASSSPQGIGAGETQYF.

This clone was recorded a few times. CDR3 protein: CASSPDRGRTDTQYF. CDR3 nucleotides: TGTGCCAGCAGCCCTGACAGGGGGCGGACAGATACGCAGTATTTT. The gene calls are TRBV5-4 and TRBJ2-3, with 10 bases aligning to TRBD1. J was trimmed by 3 bases and V by 4 bases; bases with no gene match: 5. The germline CDR1 and CDR2 sequences are SGHNT and YYREEE (reference sequence). This CDR3 has 15 amino acids.

DNA of the CDR3: TGTGCCAGCAGCTTATCGACGGGAGTATCCTACAATGAGCAGTTCTTC. This sequence encodes CASSLSTGVSYNEQFF. This chain connects TRBV7-2 to TRBJ2-1; D is possibly TRBD2 (6 bases). This CDR3 comprises 16 residues. The germline V gene encodes CDR1 SGHTA and CDR2 FQGNSA. With 2 bases removed from V and 1 base from J, the gap between germline ends came to 12 bases.

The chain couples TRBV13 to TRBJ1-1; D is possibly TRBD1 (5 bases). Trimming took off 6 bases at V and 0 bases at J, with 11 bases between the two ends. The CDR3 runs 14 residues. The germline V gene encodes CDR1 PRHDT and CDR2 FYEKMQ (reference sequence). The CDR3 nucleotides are TGTGCCAGCAGTCAGCGACAGTTGAACACTGAAGCTTTCTTT. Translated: CASSQRQLNTEAFF. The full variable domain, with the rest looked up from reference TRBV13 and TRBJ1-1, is AAGVIQSPRHLIKEKRETATLKCYPIPRHDTVYWYQQGPGQDPQFLISFYEKMQSDKGSIPDRFSAQQFSDYHSELNMSSLELGDSALYFCASSQRQLNTEAFFGQGTRLTVV.

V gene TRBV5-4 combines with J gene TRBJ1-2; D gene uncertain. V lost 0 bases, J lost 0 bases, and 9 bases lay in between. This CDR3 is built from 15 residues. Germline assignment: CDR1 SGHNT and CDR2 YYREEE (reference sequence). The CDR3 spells CASSLGNTANYGYTF. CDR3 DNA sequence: TGTGCCAGCAGCTTGGGTAATACAGCTAACTATGGCTACACCTTC.